A selection of T cell receptor beta chains follows, all from one sample in a study of CD8 T cells in ankylosing spondylitis. One entry per CDR3 protein, called by TCRdb with MiXCR from the 5' RACE reads. This table has some 130,000 distinct CDR3 sequences, just under 7.5% appearing once. Sequencing was done on a sample of blood, either unsorted or a sorted T cell fraction (not recorded which). These receptors were collected from a female donor with ankylosing spondylitis or in good health (not recorded which). Each CDR3 is given with its conserved first and last residue. A D gene is named only where the DNA matches it firmly. Some rows mark clone size as missing; the rest say once, few, many or name a class of expanded clone.

DNA: TGTGCCAGCAGCTTAGTGGGGCCAGCGGAGCAGTACTTC
CDR3: CASSLVGPAEQYF
size: -
D: -
V: TRBV7-8
J: TRBJ2-7

DNA: TGTGCCAGCAGCCAAGATTGGCGGGCCCCTACGCAGTATTTT
CDR3: CASSQDWRAPTQYF
size: many
D: -
V: TRBV3-1
J: TRBJ2-3

DNA: TGCGCCAGCAGCTTGGCTAGCGGGTACAATGAGCAGTTCTTC
CDR3: CASSLASGYNEQFF
size: many
D: TRBD2
V: TRBV5-1
J: TRBJ2-1

DNA: TGTGCCAGCACCAGATCGGTTGACAATGAGCAGTTCTTC
CDR3: CASTRSVDNEQFF
size: many
D: -
V: TRBV12-3/TRBV12-4
J: TRBJ2-1

DNA: TGTGCCAGCAGTCTCACAGGGGGCGGGGAGACCCAGTACTTC
CDR3: CASSLTGGGETQYF
size: -
D: TRBD1
V: TRBV12-3/TRBV12-4
J: TRBJ2-5

DNA: TGTGCTGTAGGGACCTACGAGCAGTACTTC
CDR3: CAVGTYEQYF
size: many
D: -
V: TRBV19
J: TRBJ2-7

DNA: TGTGCCAGCAGCCCTTGGGACACGAACACCGGGGAGTTGTTTTTT
CDR3: CASSPWDTNTGELFF
size: many
D: -
V: TRBV7-3
J: TRBJ2-2

DNA: TGTGCCAGCAGCCCGCACACCGGGGAGCTGTTTTTT
CDR3: CASSPHTGELFF
size: many
D: -
V: TRBV7-2
J: TRBJ2-2

DNA: TGCGCCAGCAGCCCTGCAGGGGTAGGCACTGAAGCTTTCTTT
CDR3: CASSPAGVGTEAFF
size: many
D: -
V: TRBV5-1
J: TRBJ1-1

DNA: TGTGCCAGCAGTGCCGCGGCAGGGAGCCGTGGCTACACCTTC
CDR3: CASSAAAGSRGYTF
size: many
D: -
V: TRBV3-1
J: TRBJ1-2

DNA: TGTGCCAGCACCGCATCCAGACAGGCAGAGCAGTACTTC
CDR3: CASTASRQAEQYF
size: many
D: -
V: TRBV6-2/TRBV6-3
J: TRBJ2-7

DNA: TGTGCCAGCAGCTTAAGGGGCGGCCCCCAAGAGACCCAGTACTTC
CDR3: CASSLRGGPQETQYF
size: few
D: -
V: TRBV7-2
J: TRBJ2-5

DNA: TGTGCCAGCAGTGTACAGGGCTATGGCTACACCTTC
CDR3: CASSVQGYGYTF
size: many
D: -
V: TRBV25-1
J: TRBJ1-2

DNA: TGTGCCTGGAGTGTCACGCTTGCTAACTATGGCTACACCTTC
CDR3: CAWSVTLANYGYTF
size: many
D: -
V: TRBV30
J: TRBJ1-2

DNA: TGTGCCAGCAGCTCACGCGCGGGGTCTTCCTACGAGCAGTACTTC
CDR3: CASSSRAGSSYEQYF
size: many
D: -
V: TRBV5-6
J: TRBJ2-7

DNA: TGCGCCAGCAGCCAAACAGGGAGTTCACCCCTCCACTTT
CDR3: CASSQTGSSPLHF
size: many
D: -
V: TRBV4-1
J: TRBJ1-6

DNA: TGTGCCAGCAGTTTAGGAAGAGGGACCGGCTACACCTTC
CDR3: CASSLGRGTGYTF
size: many
D: -
V: TRBV12-3/TRBV12-4
J: TRBJ1-2

DNA: TGCAGTGCAAGGCTAGCGGGGCCCAATGAGCAGTTCTTC
CDR3: CSARLAGPNEQFF
size: many
D: TRBD2
V: TRBV20-1
J: TRBJ2-1

DNA: TGCAGTGCTAGAGCTGTGACAGGGAAAGAGACCCAGTACTTC
CDR3: CSARAVTGKETQYF
size: many
D: TRBD1
V: TRBV20-1
J: TRBJ2-5

DNA: TGTGCCAGCAAGGTGACTAGTGGGTACAATGAGCAGTTCTTC
CDR3: CASKVTSGYNEQFF
size: few
D: -
V: TRBV6-1
J: TRBJ2-1

DNA: TGTGCCAGCAGTTTCTATAGCACAGATACGCAGTATTTT
CDR3: CASSFYSTDTQYF
size: many
D: -
V: TRBV27
J: TRBJ2-3

DNA: TGTGCCAGCAGCCAAGGACAGGGACGCGAAAAACTGTTTTTT
CDR3: CASSQGQGREKLFF
size: many
D: TRBD1
V: TRBV14
J: TRBJ1-4

DNA: TGTGCCAGCAGAGGGGATTTGGAAGAGCAGTTCTTC
CDR3: CASRGDLEEQFF
size: many
D: -
V: TRBV12-3/TRBV12-4
J: TRBJ2-1

DNA: TGTGCCAGCAGCAGAAGACAAGATAGCAATCAGCCCCAGCATTTT
CDR3: CASSRRQDSNQPQHF
size: many
D: -
V: TRBV13
J: TRBJ1-5

DNA: TGTGCCAGCAGCCCGGAGGTTGGAGGCAATGAAAAACTGTTTTTT
CDR3: CASSPEVGGNEKLFF
size: many
D: -
V: TRBV7-2
J: TRBJ1-4

DNA: TGTGCCAGCAGCTTGACAAGGACAGGCTGGGGCTACACCTTC
CDR3: CASSLTRTGWGYTF
size: many
D: TRBD1
V: TRBV7-2
J: TRBJ1-2

DNA: TGTGCCAGCAGCCCCGGGGCTACAGATACGCAGTATTTT
CDR3: CASSPGATDTQYF
size: few
D: -
V: TRBV7-9
J: TRBJ2-3

DNA: TGTGCCAGCAGCTTAGGCGGGGGGCTTAGGACTGAAGCTTTCTTT
CDR3: CASSLGGGLRTEAFF
size: -
D: -
V: TRBV7-9
J: TRBJ1-1

DNA: TGTGCCATCGGGTCCGGGCTCTCATACTTC
CDR3: CAIGSGLSYF
size: -
D: -
V: TRBV5-8
J: TRBJ2-7

DNA: TGTGCCATCAGAGAAGGACTTGATAGCACAGATACGCAGTATTTT
CDR3: CAIREGLDSTDTQYF
size: many
D: -
V: TRBV10-3
J: TRBJ2-3

DNA: TGCGCCAGCAGCTTGGCTCCGATCTCTGGAAACACCATATATTTT
CDR3: CASSLAPISGNTIYF
size: many
D: -
V: TRBV5-1
J: TRBJ1-3

DNA: TGTGCCAGCAGAAGACCGGGACAGGGGAACACTGAAGCTTTCTTT
CDR3: CASRRPGQGNTEAFF
size: many
D: TRBD1
V: TRBV7-9
J: TRBJ1-1

DNA: TGTGCATCCCATGACAGGGGACGCTCGAACACCGGGGAGCTGTTTTTT
CDR3: CASHDRGRSNTGELFF
size: few
D: -
V: TRBV12-2
J: TRBJ2-2

DNA: TGTGCCAGCAGTTCGCAGGGACACCTTGGCATTCAGTACTTC
CDR3: CASSSQGHLGIQYF
size: many
D: -
V: TRBV12-3/TRBV12-4
J: TRBJ2-4

DNA: TGTGCCAGCAGTTTCGACAGGTCTCCGTACGAGCAGTACTTC
CDR3: CASSFDRSPYEQYF
size: many
D: -
V: TRBV28
J: TRBJ2-7

DNA: TGCGCCAGCAGCTTGACTCGGACTAGCGGGGCTGAAGATACGCAGTATTTT
CDR3: CASSLTRTSGAEDTQYF
size: many
D: TRBD2
V: TRBV5-1
J: TRBJ2-3

DNA: TGTGCCAGCAGATCGGGACTATACACCGGGGAGCTGTTTTTT
CDR3: CASRSGLYTGELFF
size: -
D: TRBD2
V: TRBV14
J: TRBJ2-2

DNA: TGCAGTGCTCCCGATCGGCGTCGGACGGGTAGGGGCTACACCTTC
CDR3: CSAPDRRRTGRGYTF
size: few
D: -
V: TRBV20-1
J: TRBJ1-2

DNA: TGTGCCAGCAGCCCACCGGGACTAGAAGAGACCCAGTACTTC
CDR3: CASSPPGLEETQYF
size: few
D: TRBD2
V: TRBV7-2
J: TRBJ2-5

DNA: TGCGCCAGCAGCCAAGGGAGGGGAATGAACACTGAAGCTTTCTTT
CDR3: CASSQGRGMNTEAFF
size: few
D: -
V: TRBV4-1
J: TRBJ1-1

DNA: TGCGCCAGCAGCTTGGCGGGGACTGACTATTCATATGGCTACACCTTC
CDR3: CASSLAGTDYSYGYTF
size: many
D: -
V: TRBV5-1
J: TRBJ1-2

DNA: TGTGCCAGCAGTGATTATGAGGGACTAGATCTCCCAGATACGCAGTATTTT
CDR3: CASSDYEGLDLPDTQYF
size: many
D: TRBD2
V: TRBV25-1
J: TRBJ2-3

DNA: TGTGCCAGCAGCAAAGCTCCGGTGGGCAATCAGCCCCAGCATTTT
CDR3: CASSKAPVGNQPQHF
size: many
D: -
V: TRBV21-1
J: TRBJ1-5

DNA: TGTGCCACCAGCAGACAAACAATAGGGCTGGAGAATGGCTACACCTTC
CDR3: CATSRQTIGLENGYTF
size: many
D: -
V: TRBV15
J: TRBJ1-2

DNA: TGTGCCACCAGCAGAGATTTGGGTCAGCCCCAGCATTTT
CDR3: CATSRDLGQPQHF
size: many
D: -
V: TRBV15
J: TRBJ1-5

DNA: TGTGCCAGCTCCACCTTAAGTGAGACCCAGTACTTC
CDR3: CASSTLSETQYF
size: many
D: -
V: TRBV18
J: TRBJ2-5

DNA: TGTGCCATGAGTGCTAGCGGGGGACAAGAGACCCAGTACTTC
CDR3: CAMSASGGQETQYF
size: -
D: TRBD2
V: TRBV10-3
J: TRBJ2-5

DNA: TGTGCCAGCAGCTTAACGGGAATAACGAACACTGAAGCTTTCTTT
CDR3: CASSLTGITNTEAFF
size: many
D: -
V: TRBV7-2
J: TRBJ1-1

DNA: TGCGCCAGCAGCTTGTGGGGGGCGGTTAATCAGCCCCAGCATTTT
CDR3: CASSLWGAVNQPQHF
size: few
D: -
V: TRBV5-1
J: TRBJ1-5

DNA: TGTGCCAGCAGCCAACCTCCAGGCACAGAGACCCAGTACTTC
CDR3: CASSQPPGTETQYF
size: many
D: -
V: TRBV14
J: TRBJ2-5

DNA: TGCGCCAGCAGCCCACTGACTAGCGGGGTCTCCTACAATGAGCAGTTCTTC
CDR3: CASSPLTSGVSYNEQFF
size: many
D: TRBD2
V: TRBV5-1
J: TRBJ2-1